The entry below gives a single T cell receptor beta chain sequence along with its context. This clone was seen only a few times. The target of this receptor is not known. No much larger clone exists at a distance of one base, and base qualities are not known. This entry belongs to a study of cytomegalovirus exposure and HLA in healthy donors (dated by TCRdb to 2016 to 2017). Background on the whole study: According to an earlier analysis of 587 of the donors, roughly 180 million T cells yielded over 90 million unique TCR beta sequences and approximately 300 Gb of sequence data. An early release that covered roughly 600 HLA-typed donors contained approximately 300 gigabases of sequencing data and roughly 84 million unique TCR sequences. Of the roughly 400 genotyped donors, roughly 80% fell in the genetic ancestry cluster associated with self-reported Caucasian donors. The study aimed to test whether signatures of past pathogen exposure could be identified by cataloging public T cell receptors. The study used immunosequencing to profile the T cell repertoires of 666 subjects and linked those repertoires to cytomegalovirus serostatus. Besides the first cohort of under 700 subjects, a separate validation cohort made up of roughly 120 different subjects was used. To predict cytomegalovirus infection status, the study combined high-throughput TCR immunosequencing, statistical association of individual TCRs with disease status, and machine learning. A later analysis re-analyzed previously published TCR beta repertoires from 600 to 850 donors and added high-resolution HLA genotyping to study TCR occurrence patterns. In the later analysis, no new phenotypic data were used to find candidate immune exposures; instead, reliance was placed on TCR beta sequences and their occurrence across donors. An earlier analysis of fewer than 750 of the donors used high-throughput TCR beta sequencing to judge whether each TCR beta V gene segment behaved as functional or pseudogenic. Donor age, sex, ethnicity and CMV serostatus were compiled alongside the repertoire data. A later genetic analysis took genome-wide SNP genotypes for about 55% of the roughly 670 donors and used that subset as a discovery cohort. All discovery cohort repertoires had been generated using a single sequencing platform. Both class I and class II loci were covered by HLA typing, at four-digit resolution. Typing coverage varied by locus: roughly 629-640 donors for A, B, C, DRB1 and DQB1; 500 to 550 for DQA1; around 610 for DPA1; some 470 for DPB1. Because of strong linkage in the cohort, four or five DR-DQ haplotypes were treated as single units for association and clustering. Across 300 to 500 genotyped donors of the cohort, an average of approximately 240,000 unique TCR beta nucleotide sequences per donor were sequenced, and around 19% of those sequences were non-productive. General conclusions and limits of the study: A later analysis found that TCR association rates varied across HLA loci, with DRB1 alleles showing the most associated TCRs and HLA-C alleles the fewest. Some IMGT-functional V segments, including TRBV6-2 and TRBV6-3, could not be distinguished by the 87-base-pair reads and were therefore excluded. The study gave a list of under 200 TCR beta chains associated with cytomegalovirus. Because HLA typing was unavailable for some donors at each locus, only the typed subset was used in association tests. The classifier was reported to diagnose cytomegalovirus status with high specificity and sensitivity in both the original cohort and the validation cohort. The only immune exposure information available for the cohort was CMV serostatus. The sequencing pipeline was judged likely to have produced a cluster of highly shared sequence variants as a technical artifact. Presence/absence analyses assumed roughly uniform sequencing depth across donors, an assumption that may not hold. Correlated functional status among segregating V segments might be attributable to linkage disequilibrium, but an unknown experimental factor could not be ruled out. Most TCR sequences were seen in very few donors, while some public TCRs were found in many individuals. An association between a missense DCLRE1C variant and V-gene and J-gene trimming of TCR beta chains was found in a later genetic analysis and replicated in an independent cohort. Several of the top co-occurrence clusters appeared to be linked to parvovirus B19, influenza, CMV and Epstein-Barr virus, according to a later analysis. Compared with equally common non-associated chains, HLA-associated TCR beta chains in a later analysis were more clonally expanded and had lower generation probabilities. In vitro tests confirmed that a few of the cytomegalovirus-associated TCR beta chains recognize cytomegalovirus antigens. This cohort had only TCR beta chains sequenced, and the lack of alpha or paired-chain data limited which features could be detected. A further reported finding was that TCR beta sequences accurately predicted the HLA-A and HLA-B alleles for most subjects in the first cohort. Because counts were too low, roughly 16 rarely observed V segments, including chromosome 9 orphons, were excluded from the earlier analysis of roughly 580 of the donors. According to a later analysis, most CMV-associated TCR beta chains appeared to be HLA-restricted, and the HLA associations seemed to be driven largely by CMV exposure. The authors suggested that the approach could potentially be extended to other disease states and immunological phenotypes. A later genetic analysis reported fewer N-insertions in productive TCRs among donors in an Asian-associated ancestry cluster than the approximately 670-donor mean. Assigning TCR associations to individual alleles was difficult when HLA alleles, especially DR and DQ, strongly co-occurred. In a later analysis, around 17,000 TCR beta sequences were associated with specific HLA alleles at a false discovery rate of 0.05. In an earlier analysis of 450 to 750 of the donors, most TCR beta V segments appeared in productive rearrangements about 87% or about 30% of the time, broadly matching IMGT annotations.

Reading from cysteine to phenylalanine, the CDR3 counts 15 amino acids. The retained sequence is limited to the CDR3, 45 bases, with the frame set at the first base. In the germline V gene, CDR1 corresponds to MNHEY and CDR2 to SVGAGI. Trimming leaves V shorter by 4 bases and J shorter by 4 bases, with the junction holding 9 bases beyond the gene matches. The cohort comprised 550 to 700 healthy bone marrow donors. At the time of sampling, every cohort member was nominally healthy, though immune exposures that went unrecorded were likely present. The donor was CMV seropositive and was included in the group of 289 seropositive cohort members. A peripheral blood sample was collected from each donor, and TCR beta sequencing was performed on peripheral blood mononuclear cells. The Qiagen DNeasy Blood Extraction Kit was used to extract genomic DNA from the blood cell samples. Library preparation employed the immunoSEQ multiplex PCR assay. For the multiplex PCR, a mixture combining 60 forward primers for TCR Vbeta segments and 13 reverse primers for TCR Jbeta segments was used. Amplification of the CDR3 region of rearranged TCR beta genes was performed with a multiplex PCR assay on genomic DNA. The amplified TCR beta libraries were sequenced on the Illumina HiSeq System as 87-base-pair reads. Turning to the authors' computational methods: A later analysis tallied 75 million to 95 million unique TCR beta chains across the roughly 610 repertoires, and approximately 12 million of those chains were shared by two or more donors. To remove PCR and sequencing errors, raw reads were error-corrected and collapsed into unique sequences using a nearest-neighbor algorithm that merged closely related sequences. Alignment of CDR3 sequences to IMGT reference sequences was used to assign V, D and J gene segments. For a sequence to be retained, a match of at least six nucleotides was required to both a V gene segment and a J gene segment. Rearrangements were called productive when the CDR3 lacked stop codons and stayed in frame with V and J; all others were non-productive. CDR3 was defined by IMGT convention, running from the second conserved V-encoded cysteine to the conserved J-encoded phenylalanine. In an earlier analysis of 500 to 650 of the donors, sequences lacking an unambiguous match to a single V gene segment were excluded. An earlier analysis of 587 of the donors called V segments functional above 56.7% productive rearrangements and segregating when the between-donor standard deviation exceeded 5%. A statistical classification framework was built to diagnose cytomegalovirus status from the catalog of TCR beta chain sequences. A later analysis assigned V and J genes by comparing TCR nucleotide sequences with IMGT/GENE-DB human TR gene sequences. In a later analysis, CDR3 sequences and most-parsimonious VDJ recombination scenarios were assigned using the TCRdist pipeline. In a later analysis, each TCR beta chain was defined by its CDR3 amino acid sequence together with its V-gene family, and reads without a unique V-gene family were excluded. A later analysis removed 600 or so highly shared, low-generation-probability nucleotide sequences to deal with suspected cross-contamination and a sequencing artifact. In a later analysis, a clonal expansion index was calculated for each public chain from normalized within-repertoire ranks of inferred template counts. A later analysis computed generation probabilities with a VDJ recombination model fitted to out-of-frame rearrangements, and checked the results against IGoR. In a later analysis, TCR-TCR, TCR-HLA and TCR-CMV co-occurrence was scored with hypergeometric tests, and a repertoire-size bias correction was applied to TCR pairs. To estimate false discovery rates, a later analysis permuted the HLA or CMV assignments 20 times. In a later analysis, co-occurring TCRs were grouped with DBSCAN, and TCRdist sequence similarity was added when clustering was performed within HLA-allele-positive subsets. Repertoires with fewer than 30,000 or more than 120,000 public chains were left out of co-occurrence clustering, as were several repertoires with anomalous nucleotide sharing. Imported from immuneACCESS, the table was reduced by TCRdb to in-frame sequences with V and J called. These copies leave out some clones; in studies compared against another copy, an unresolved V gene accounts for under half, and the cause of the remainder is not known. The DNA gave D and trimming, while V, J and clone size come from that table. The sample contains around 92,000 clones, around 74% of them found a single time. Clones ranked in the top ten supply approximately 14% of the sample.

The sequencing sample was made of PBMCs. The source is a woman in her 70s in good health and CMV-seropositive. Here the chain combines TRBV6-5 and TRBJ2-7; 8 central bases correspond to TRBD1. The nucleotide sequence is TGTGCCAGCAGTTTGGCGCCGGACAGGGATTACGAGCAGTACTTC. It translates as CASSLAPDRDYEQYF.